Below, one T cell receptor beta chain is given with its context. Its specificity is not known. This specimen belongs to a study of shared clonotypes between healthy human individuals. Libraries were prepared by immunoSEQ multiplex PCR; TCRdb keeps only in-frame clonotypes and omits some of them. The data hold around 980,000 clones, with around 78% observed a single time. Points from the study as a whole: Among donors, clonotype sharing was expected to be affected by sequencing depth. Sampling included only blood; tissue repertoires likely differ.

Germline values: CDR1 SGHRS, CDR2 YFSETQ. The V segment lost 4 bases and the J segment 3 bases; nucleotides outside the gene matches: 7. CDR3 size: 16 residues. A CD45RA+ naive subset and a CD45RA-negative memory subset were split from CD4+ cells. The clonotype was recovered from a young man in good health. Some clones in this sample may be carry-over from other donors' samples. Sequencing was performed on memory CD4+ T cells from PBMCs. Subset meaning: CD45RA-negative fraction. This chain uses TRBV5-1 with TRBJ2-1; 10 positions agree with TRBD2. The CDR3 DNA reads as TGCGCCAGCAGCCGGACTAGCGGAGGACTCTACAATGAGCAGTTCTTC. Amino acid sequence: CASSRTSGGLYNEQFF.